Below are 28 T cell receptor beta chains sequenced from a single sample in a study of beta chain features in type 1 diabetes. Expressed TCRB transcripts were sequenced after all isolated RNA was converted to cDNA. TCRdb's copy holds only in-frame clones and misses some; the assay was immunoSEQ multiplex PCR. There are about 350,000 clones in the sample; around 19% occur only once, and around 0.045% lies in the top ten. Sample: naive CD4+ T cells from blood. The receptors come from a young woman in good health.

V gene TRBV11-2 combines with J gene TRBJ2-7, with 11 nucleotides matching TRBD1. This CDR3 region has 15 residues. Per germline, CDR1 SGHAT and CDR2 FQNNGV. The V and J ends lost 5 bases and 2 bases, in that order; junction bases with no gene match: 5. The CDR3 DNA follows: TGTGCCAGCAGCCTCGGACAGGGGGCTCCCTACGAGCAGTACTTC. It is translated as CASSLGQGAPYEQYF.

This sequence joins TRBV14 and TRBJ1-1, with D uncertain. V lost 1 base to trimming and J lost 0 bases, with 9 bases between them. Germline loops: CDR1 SGHDN, CDR2 FVKESK. The CDR3 runs to 15 residues. The CDR3 sequence is CASSQGHSVNTEAFF. The CDR3 coding sequence is TGTGCCAGCAGCCAAGGACACTCGGTGAACACTGAAGCTTTCTTT.

This clone was seen only a few times. The chain is built from TRBV5-1 and TRBJ2-5; D ambiguous. The V gene's germline CDR1 is SGHRS and CDR2 YFSETQ. The CDR3 runs to 11 residues. Trimming removed 4 bases from V and 7 bases from J, with 8 bases in between. CDR3 in amino acids: CASSAEGTQYF. The CDR3 nucleotides read TGCGCCAGCAGCGCGGAAGGGACCCAGTACTTC.

The J gene is TRBJ2-3, the V gene TRBV7-9; TRBD2 matches 7 bases. This CDR3 has 17 residues. Germline V gene data show CDR1 as SEHNR and CDR2 as FQNEAQ (reference sequence). After removal of 5 bases from V and 1 base from J, the junction contained 12 bases not matched to a gene. The CDR3 region has the DNA TGTGCCAGCAGCCTCGGGCTGGCGGGAGTGGGCACAGATACGCAGTATTTT. Its translation is CASSLGLAGVGTDTQYF.

There are a few counts of this clone. This chain uses TRBV6-6 with TRBJ2-1; 16 nucleotides agree with TRBD2. The CDR3 has 14 amino acids. V lost 6 bases to trimming and J lost 13 bases; unmatched junction nucleotides: 6. Germline-derived CDR1 and CDR2 are MNHNY and SVGAGI (reference sequence). The CDR3 coding sequence is TGTGCCAGCAGCAAGGGACTAGCGGGGGGGATCCAGTTCTTC. Its translation is CASSKGLAGGIQFF.

The chain carries TRBV12-5 and TRBJ2-7; tentative D call: TRBD2 (6 bases). The CDR3 consists of 15 residues. Germline loops: CDR1 LGHNT, CDR2 FRNRAP. The V end was cut by 2 bases, the J end by 2 bases, with 13 bases between. Here the CDR3 DNA reads TGTGCTAGTGGTTTGCCCCGGGACTCCGCCTACGAGCAGTACTTC. Its translation: CASGLPRDSAYEQYF.

This clone was detected a few times. The chain carries TRBV6-5 and TRBJ1-2; D uncertain. Germline CDR1 reads MNHEY; CDR2 reads SVGAGI. This CDR3 spans 11 amino acids. V was trimmed by 6 bases and J by 4 bases, leaving 6 bases between them. The CDR3 loop reads CASSSPYGYTF. Written as DNA, the CDR3 is TGTGCCAGCAGCTCCCCCTATGGCTACACCTTC.

The chain couples TRBV30 to TRBJ1-2, with D perhaps matching TRBD1 (5 bases). Germline lookup yields CDR1 GTSNPN and CDR2 SVGIG (reference sequence). The CDR3 totals 13 residues. V was cut by 0 bases and J by 6 bases, with 11 bases left in between. CDR3 bases: TGTGCCTGGAGTGTAGGGGACTTCCATGGCTACACCTTC. Amino acid sequence: CAWSVGDFHGYTF.

This clone was seen only a few times. V gene TRBV29-1 combines with J gene TRBJ2-7; 15 bases are a match to TRBD2. Germline loops: CDR1 SQVTM, CDR2 ANQGSEA. The CDR3 consists of 14 residues. The ends lost 7 bases at V and 3 bases at J; junction bases unmatched: 4. DNA for the CDR3: TGCAGCGCATTGGGACTAGCGGGGGGCTACGAGCAGTACTTC. This codes for CSALGLAGGYEQYF.

This clone came up a few times. The V gene is TRBV4-1, the J gene TRBJ2-5, with 12 bases fitting TRBD2. Losses at the gene ends were 0 bases for V and 4 bases for J; bases not matched to a gene: 6. The CDR3 has 17 residues. CDR1 and CDR2 from the germline V gene are MGHRA and YSYEKL. The CDR3 DNA sequence: TGCGCCAGCAGCCAAGATAGGCTAGCGGGGGGGCCAGAGACCCAGTACTTC. This gives the protein CASSQDRLAGGPETQYF.

The DNA for the CDR3 is TGTGCCAGCAGAGGACAGGGGAGAAGCAATCAGCCCCAGCATTTT. It codes for CASRGQGRSNQPQHF. The V call is TRBV6-1, the J call TRBJ1-5; 9 nucleotides agree with TRBD1. V gave up 6 bases and J gave up 1 base; unmatched junction bases: 4. In germline, CDR1 is MNHNS, CDR2 SASEGT. CDR3 length equals 15 residues.

This clone was seen more than once but under ten times. The CDR3 region has the DNA TGTGCCTGGAGATTGACAGGGAGCACTGAAGCTTTCTTT. This sequence encodes CAWRLTGSTEAFF. The rearrangement joins TRBV30 to TRBJ1-1, with 7 bases fitting TRBD1. The CDR3 is 13 amino acids. Per germline, CDR1 GTSNPN and CDR2 SVGIG (reference sequence). V dropped 3 bases and J dropped 4; count of bases not matched to a gene: 5.

This chain uses TRBV5-1 with TRBJ2-6; a possible D gene is TRBD1 (6 bases). The CDR3 sequence is 18 residues long. V was shortened by 4 bases and J by 0 bases, with 17 bases between the two germline ends. The germline V gene has CDR1 SGHRS and CDR2 YFSETQ. The CDR3 protein is CASSPLGQLDSGANVLTF. The CDR3 DNA reads as TGCGCCAGCAGCCCCCTTGGACAGTTAGACTCTGGGGCCAACGTCCTGACTTTC.

The chain combines TRBV30 with TRBJ1-1, with D hard to call. Germline CDR1 is GTSNPN and CDR2 is SVGIG (reference sequence). The V and J ends lost 0 bases and 3 bases respectively, with 11 bases between them. CDR3 length: 14 residues. CDR3 in amino acids: CAWSVLGKDTEAFF. The CDR3 DNA reads as TGTGCCTGGAGTGTACTCGGGAAGGACACTGAAGCTTTCTTT.

The V gene is TRBV25-1, the J gene TRBJ2-7; weak D call: TRBD1 (5 bases). Germline V lookup: CDR1 MGHDK, CDR2 SYGVNS. The CDR3 totals 17 residues. V gave up 6 bases and J gave up 0 bases, with 21 bases separating them. The CDR3 bases are TGTGCCAGCAGCGCCCCCAGGGATACAGGCCTCTCCTACGAGCAGTACTTC. As protein: CASSAPRDTGLSYEQYF.

The rearrangement links TRBV6-5 to TRBJ1-1, with D possibly TRBD1 on 5 matching bases. The CDR3 contains 14 residues. Trimming left V 5 bases short and J 1 base short, with 11 bases between. CDR1 MNHEY and CDR2 SVGAGI come from the germline V gene. The CDR3 is CASSDLGQNTEAFF. The CDR3 coding sequence is TGTGCCAGCAGTGACCTCGGACAGAACACTGAAGCTTTCTTT.

This clone came up a few times. The chain combines TRBV19 with TRBJ1-1; D is possibly TRBD1 (6 bases). Per germline, CDR1 LNHDA and CDR2 SQIVND (reference sequence). There are 14 residues in the CDR3. Trimming left V 3 bases short and J 0 bases short, with 8 bases between. As DNA, the CDR3 is TGTGCCAGTAGTATGGACAGATTGAACACTGAAGCTTTCTTT. Protein: CASSMDRLNTEAFF.

The chain is built from TRBV20-1 and TRBJ1-2; unclear D gene. V gave up 4 bases and J gave up 4 bases, with 7 bases separating them. The germline V gene has CDR1 DFQATT and CDR2 SNEGSKA (reference sequence). There are 11 residues in the CDR3. CDR3 sequence: CSATVSYGYTF. The CDR3 nucleotides are TGCAGTGCTACCGTTAGCTATGGCTACACCTTC.

In DNA, the CDR3 is TGCAGCGTTGAAGTACTAGCGGGGAACTACGAGCAGTACTTC. Its protein is CSVEVLAGNYEQYF. J is TRBJ2-7 and V is TRBV29-1, with 10 bases fitting TRBD2. CDR1 is SQVTM, CDR2 ANQGSEA, per germline. The CDR3 has 14 amino acids. V shed 1 base, J shed 3 bases, and the junction held 3 bases outside the gene matches.

The chain is built from TRBV6-5 and TRBJ1-4; D call uncertain. Germline lookup yields CDR1 MNHEY and CDR2 SVGAGI. The CDR3 is made up of 14 amino acids. Between the trimmed V and J ends, which lost 0 bases and 8 bases, there was a span of 10 bases. The CDR3, as DNA: TGTGCCAGCAGTTACTCGAGCTTCCCGGAAAAACTGTTTTTT. The encoded protein is CASSYSSFPEKLFF.

The chain links TRBV20-1 to TRBJ1-1; no clear D gene. The CDR3 is 11 residues long. Trimming removed 5 bases at V and 3 bases at J, with 7 bases between. Germline-derived CDR1 and CDR2 are DFQATT and SNEGSKA (reference sequence). For the CDR3, the DNA is TGCAGTGCTCCACGGTACACTGAAGCTTTCTTT. Encoded protein: CSAPRYTEAFF.

The chain uses TRBV5-1 and TRBJ2-3; 9 positions match TRBD2. The CDR3 has 14 amino acids. V was clipped by 4 bases and J by 4 bases; unmatched bases: 4. Germline V lookup: CDR1 SGHRS, CDR2 YFSETQ. In DNA form, the CDR3 reads TGCGCCAGCAGCAAGACTAGCGGACCAGATACGCAGTATTTT. It translates to CASSKTSGPDTQYF. The full variable domain, in which reference TRBV5-1 and TRBJ2-3 provide the parts outside the CDR3, is KAGVTQTPRYLIKTRGQQVTLSCSPISGHRSVSWYQQTPGQGLQFLFEYFSETQRNKGNFPGRFSGRQFSNSRSEMNVSTLELGDSALYLCASSKTSGPDTQYFGPGTRLTVL.

This chain connects TRBV19 to TRBJ2-7; unclear D gene. The CDR3 loop spans 13 amino acids. The germline gives CDR1 LNHDA, CDR2 SQIVND (reference sequence). V lost 3 bases and J lost 3, with 9 bases in between. CDR3 DNA sequence: TGTGCCAGTAGTATCAGGCGATTCTACGAGCAGTACTTC. Translated, it gives CASSIRRFYEQYF.

The rearrangement links TRBV7-2 to TRBJ2-1; TRBD1 matches at 9 bases. The CDR3 runs to 14 residues. Germline-derived CDR1 and CDR2 are SGHTA and FQGNSA. V was clipped by 3 bases and J by 9 bases; unmatched bases: 6. The CDR3 here is CASSFRDRAGEQFF. Here the CDR3 DNA reads TGTGCCAGCAGCTTTCGGGACAGGGCGGGTGAGCAGTTCTTC.

V gene TRBV20-1 combines with J gene TRBJ2-7; 9 bases are shared with TRBD2. The germline CDR1 and CDR2 sequences are DFQATT and SNEGSKA (reference sequence). The J segment lost 12 bases and the V segment lost 5 bases, leaving 8 bases of the junction unmatched. The CDR3 runs to 11 residues. The CDR3 here is CSALRGGTAYF. DNA of the CDR3: TGCAGTGCTCTGCGGGGGGGCACGGCGTACTTC.

The V gene is TRBV6-5, the J gene TRBJ2-1; D is ambiguous. The V and J ends lost 5 bases and 0 bases respectively, with 5 bases between them. Germline CDR1 reads MNHEY; CDR2 reads SVGAGI. The CDR3 is 13 residues long. The CDR3 loop reads CASSELSYNEQFF. As DNA, the CDR3 is TGTGCCAGCAGTGAACTCTCCTACAATGAGCAGTTCTTC.

This clone was detected a few times. V usage is TRBV6-5 and J usage is TRBJ2-5, with a possible D match to TRBD2 (6 bases). Looked up from germline, CDR1 is MNHEY and CDR2 is SVGAGI. Trimming took 4 bases from V and 5 from J, leaving 14 bases between them. The CDR3 runs to 14 residues. DNA for the CDR3: TGTGCCAGCAGTTCTGTATCGGGGGAGGAGACCCAGTACTTC. Encoded protein: CASSSVSGEETQYF.

This sequence joins TRBV29-1 and TRBJ2-7; D might be TRBD2 (6 bases). In germline, CDR1 is SQVTM, CDR2 ANQGSEA. Deletions cut 7 bases from V and 0 bases from J, with 13 bases between. CDR3 length equals 13 residues. The CDR3, as DNA: TGCAGCGCCCGGAGGGACGGCTCCTACGAGCAGTACTTC. Protein: CSARRDGSYEQYF.